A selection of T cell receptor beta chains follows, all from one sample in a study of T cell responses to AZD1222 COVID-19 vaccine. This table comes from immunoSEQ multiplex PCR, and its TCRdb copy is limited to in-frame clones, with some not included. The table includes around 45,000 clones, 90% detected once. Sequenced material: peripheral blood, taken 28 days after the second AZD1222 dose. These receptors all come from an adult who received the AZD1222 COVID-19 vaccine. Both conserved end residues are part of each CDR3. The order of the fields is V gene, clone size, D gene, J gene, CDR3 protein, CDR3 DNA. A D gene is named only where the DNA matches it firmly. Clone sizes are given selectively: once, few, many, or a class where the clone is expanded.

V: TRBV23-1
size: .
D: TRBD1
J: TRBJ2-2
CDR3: CASSLDRGAGELFF
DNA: TGCGCCAGCAGTCTCGACAGGGGCGCCGGGGAGCTGTTTTTT

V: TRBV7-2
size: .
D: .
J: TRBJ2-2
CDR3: CASSLSGLLTGELFF
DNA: TGTGCCAGCAGCTTGTCCGGACTGCTTACCGGGGAGCTGTTTTTT

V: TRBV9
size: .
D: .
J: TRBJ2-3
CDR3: CASSVEATTDTQYF
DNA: TGTGCCAGCAGCGTAGAAGCTACCACAGATACGCAGTATTTT

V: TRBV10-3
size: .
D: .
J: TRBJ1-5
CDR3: CAISEYGQISNQPQHF
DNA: TGTGCCATCAGTGAGTATGGACAGATCAGCAATCAGCCCCAGCATTTT

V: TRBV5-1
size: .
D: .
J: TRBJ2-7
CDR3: CASSQGGAYEQYF
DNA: TGCGCCAGCTCGCAAGGCGGGGCCTACGAGCAGTACTTC

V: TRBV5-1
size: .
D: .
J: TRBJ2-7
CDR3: CASSPDGYEQYF
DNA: TGCGCCAGCAGCCCTGACGGTTACGAGCAGTACTTC

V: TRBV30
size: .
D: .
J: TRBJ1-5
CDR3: CAWSTLGVGSNQPQHF
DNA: TGTGCCTGGAGTACCCTCGGGGTGGGGAGCAATCAGCCCCAGCATTTT

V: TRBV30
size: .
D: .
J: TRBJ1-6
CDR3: CAWSPLVGSPLHF
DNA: TGTGCCTGGAGCCCCCTGGTCGGTTCACCCCTCCACTTT

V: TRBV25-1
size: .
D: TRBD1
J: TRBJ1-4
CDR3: CASSGQGGGKLFF
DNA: TGTGCCAGCAGTGGACAGGGAGGAGGAAAACTGTTTTTT

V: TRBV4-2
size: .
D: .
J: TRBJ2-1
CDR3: CASSQVGSVSYNEQFF
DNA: TGTGCCAGCAGCCAAGTAGGATCCGTCTCCTACAATGAGCAGTTCTTC

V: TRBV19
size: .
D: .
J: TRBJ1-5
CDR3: CASSIGHYSNQPQHF
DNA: TGTGCCAGTAGTATAGGGCACTATAGCAATCAGCCCCAGCATTTT

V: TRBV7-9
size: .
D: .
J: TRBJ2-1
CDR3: CASSRSGPSYNEQFF
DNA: TGTGCCAGCAGCCGATCGGGACCATCGTACAATGAGCAGTTCTTC

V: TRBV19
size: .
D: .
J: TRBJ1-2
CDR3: CASSISENNYGYTF
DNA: TGTGCCAGTAGTATTTCAGAAAATAACTATGGCTACACCTTC

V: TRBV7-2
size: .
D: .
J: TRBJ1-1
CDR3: CASSSWTGNTEAFF
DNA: TGTGCCAGCAGCTCTTGGACGGGTAACACTGAAGCTTTCTTT

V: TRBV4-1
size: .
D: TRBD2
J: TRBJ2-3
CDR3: CASSQALAGGLSTDTQYF
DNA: TGCGCCAGCAGCCAGGCGCTAGCGGGGGGGCTTAGCACAGATACGCAGTATTTT

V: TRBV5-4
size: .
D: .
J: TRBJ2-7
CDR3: CASSLWSKNYEQYF
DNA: TGTGCCAGCAGCCTTTGGTCCAAAAACTACGAGCAGTACTTC

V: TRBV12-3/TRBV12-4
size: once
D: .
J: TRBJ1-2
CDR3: CASSLGRGTGYTF
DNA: TGTGCCAGCAGTTTGGGAAGGGGAACGGGCTACACCTTC

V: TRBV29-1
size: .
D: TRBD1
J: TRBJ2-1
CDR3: CSADTGGQIYNEQFF
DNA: TGCAGCGCCGATACAGGGGGGCAGATCTACAATGAGCAGTTCTTC

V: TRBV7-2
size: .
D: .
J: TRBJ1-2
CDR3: CASTVGGGNYGYTF
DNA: TGTGCCAGCACCGTAGGAGGGGGTAACTATGGCTACACCTTC

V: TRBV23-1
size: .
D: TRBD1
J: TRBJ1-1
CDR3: CASSQSDGTGWWYTEAFF
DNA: TGCGCCAGCAGTCAATCGGATGGGACAGGGTGGTGGTACACTGAAGCTTTCTTT

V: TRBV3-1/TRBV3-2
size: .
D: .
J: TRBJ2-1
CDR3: CASSQDPSEQFF
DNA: TGTGCCAGCAGCCAAGACCCTAGCGAGCAGTTCTTC

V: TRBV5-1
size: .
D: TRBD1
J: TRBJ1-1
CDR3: CASSFGQGETEAFF
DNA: TGCGCCAGCAGCTTTGGACAGGGAGAGACTGAAGCTTTCTTT

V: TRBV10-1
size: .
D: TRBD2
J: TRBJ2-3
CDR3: CASKKSGTRSWGTQYF
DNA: TGCGCCAGCAAAAAGTCGGGGACTAGATCCTGGGGTACGCAGTATTTT

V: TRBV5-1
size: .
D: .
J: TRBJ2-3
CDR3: CASSLGLSRGDTQYF
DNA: TGCGCCAGCAGCTTGGGGCTTAGTCGGGGAGATACGCAGTATTTT

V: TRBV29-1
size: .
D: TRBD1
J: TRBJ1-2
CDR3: CSVLTGEGGYTF
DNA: TGCAGCGTTTTGACAGGGGAGGGCGGCTACACCTTC

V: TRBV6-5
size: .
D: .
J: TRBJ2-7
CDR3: CASSSFPDSSYEQYF
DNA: TGTGCCAGCAGTTCCTTCCCCGACAGCTCCTACGAGCAGTACTTC

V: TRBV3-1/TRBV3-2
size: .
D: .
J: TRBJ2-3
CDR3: CASSQVGETTDTQYF
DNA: TGTGCCAGCAGCCAAGTGGGGGAAACCACAGATACGCAGTATTTT

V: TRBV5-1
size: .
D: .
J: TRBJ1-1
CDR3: CASSLDREAFF
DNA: TGCGCCAGCAGCTTGGACCGAGAAGCTTTCTTT

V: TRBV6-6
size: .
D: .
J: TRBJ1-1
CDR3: CASSRRAQDGSNTEAFF
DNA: TGTGCCAGCAGCCGAAGGGCCCAGGACGGGTCGAACACTGAAGCTTTCTTT

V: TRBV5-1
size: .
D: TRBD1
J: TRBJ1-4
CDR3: CASSSDRVNEKLFF
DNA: TGCGCCAGCAGCTCCGACAGGGTGAATGAAAAACTGTTTTTT

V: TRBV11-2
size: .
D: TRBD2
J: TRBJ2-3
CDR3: CASSFPLFPRGTDTQYF
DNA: TGTGCCAGCAGCTTCCCTCTTTTCCCGCGGGGGACAGATACGCAGTATTTT

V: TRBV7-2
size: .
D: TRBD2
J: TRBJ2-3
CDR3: CASSVSGGSSDTQYF
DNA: TGTGCCAGCAGCGTTAGCGGGGGGTCATCAGATACGCAGTATTTT